Listed here is a single T cell receptor (beta chain). Cohort allocation depended upon clinical history that participants reported. Germline lookup yields CDR1 SGHTS and CDR2 YDEGEE. CDR3 length equals 13 residues. Unmatched junction bases numbered 4, after V lost 6 bases and J lost 5 bases. Original processing methods: Reference gene primer amplification yielded estimated nucleated cell counts. Produced via immunoSEQ multiplex PCR; TCRdb's table is partial and in-frame only. That table gives V, J and clone size, and the DNA gave D and trimming. The data hold under 300,000 clones, with about 87% observed a single time. This record comes from a study of blood T cell repertoires in COVID-19. For the study at large: The United States, Italy and Spain provided the acute and convalescent COVID-19 samples. T cells, B-cell-depleted T cells, or PBMCs supplied cDNA or gDNA.

Sequencing was performed on PBMCs or T cells enriched from blood (not recorded which). The TCR was taken from a woman aged 45 to 65 who had recovered from COVID-19. The chain is built from TRBV5-8 and TRBJ1-4; 7 bases fit TRBD1. The CDR3 nucleotides are TGTGCCAGCAACCGGGACAGAAATGAAAAACTGTTTTTT. Encoded protein: CASNRDRNEKLFF.